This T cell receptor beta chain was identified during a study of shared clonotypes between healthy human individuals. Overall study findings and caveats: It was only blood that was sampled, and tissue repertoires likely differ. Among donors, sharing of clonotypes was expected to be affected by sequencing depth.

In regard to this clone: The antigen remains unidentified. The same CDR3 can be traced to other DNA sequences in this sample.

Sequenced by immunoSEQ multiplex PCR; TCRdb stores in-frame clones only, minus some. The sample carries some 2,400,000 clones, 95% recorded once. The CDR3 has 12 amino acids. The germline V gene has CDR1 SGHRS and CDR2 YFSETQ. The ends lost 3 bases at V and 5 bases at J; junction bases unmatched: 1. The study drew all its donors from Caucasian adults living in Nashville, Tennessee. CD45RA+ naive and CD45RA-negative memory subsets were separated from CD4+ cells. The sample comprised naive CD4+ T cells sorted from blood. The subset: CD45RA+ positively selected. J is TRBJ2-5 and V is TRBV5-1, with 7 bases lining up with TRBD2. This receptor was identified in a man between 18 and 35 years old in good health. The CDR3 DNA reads TGCGCCAGCAGCTCCGGGGGGGAGACCCAGTACTTC. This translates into CASSSGGETQYF.